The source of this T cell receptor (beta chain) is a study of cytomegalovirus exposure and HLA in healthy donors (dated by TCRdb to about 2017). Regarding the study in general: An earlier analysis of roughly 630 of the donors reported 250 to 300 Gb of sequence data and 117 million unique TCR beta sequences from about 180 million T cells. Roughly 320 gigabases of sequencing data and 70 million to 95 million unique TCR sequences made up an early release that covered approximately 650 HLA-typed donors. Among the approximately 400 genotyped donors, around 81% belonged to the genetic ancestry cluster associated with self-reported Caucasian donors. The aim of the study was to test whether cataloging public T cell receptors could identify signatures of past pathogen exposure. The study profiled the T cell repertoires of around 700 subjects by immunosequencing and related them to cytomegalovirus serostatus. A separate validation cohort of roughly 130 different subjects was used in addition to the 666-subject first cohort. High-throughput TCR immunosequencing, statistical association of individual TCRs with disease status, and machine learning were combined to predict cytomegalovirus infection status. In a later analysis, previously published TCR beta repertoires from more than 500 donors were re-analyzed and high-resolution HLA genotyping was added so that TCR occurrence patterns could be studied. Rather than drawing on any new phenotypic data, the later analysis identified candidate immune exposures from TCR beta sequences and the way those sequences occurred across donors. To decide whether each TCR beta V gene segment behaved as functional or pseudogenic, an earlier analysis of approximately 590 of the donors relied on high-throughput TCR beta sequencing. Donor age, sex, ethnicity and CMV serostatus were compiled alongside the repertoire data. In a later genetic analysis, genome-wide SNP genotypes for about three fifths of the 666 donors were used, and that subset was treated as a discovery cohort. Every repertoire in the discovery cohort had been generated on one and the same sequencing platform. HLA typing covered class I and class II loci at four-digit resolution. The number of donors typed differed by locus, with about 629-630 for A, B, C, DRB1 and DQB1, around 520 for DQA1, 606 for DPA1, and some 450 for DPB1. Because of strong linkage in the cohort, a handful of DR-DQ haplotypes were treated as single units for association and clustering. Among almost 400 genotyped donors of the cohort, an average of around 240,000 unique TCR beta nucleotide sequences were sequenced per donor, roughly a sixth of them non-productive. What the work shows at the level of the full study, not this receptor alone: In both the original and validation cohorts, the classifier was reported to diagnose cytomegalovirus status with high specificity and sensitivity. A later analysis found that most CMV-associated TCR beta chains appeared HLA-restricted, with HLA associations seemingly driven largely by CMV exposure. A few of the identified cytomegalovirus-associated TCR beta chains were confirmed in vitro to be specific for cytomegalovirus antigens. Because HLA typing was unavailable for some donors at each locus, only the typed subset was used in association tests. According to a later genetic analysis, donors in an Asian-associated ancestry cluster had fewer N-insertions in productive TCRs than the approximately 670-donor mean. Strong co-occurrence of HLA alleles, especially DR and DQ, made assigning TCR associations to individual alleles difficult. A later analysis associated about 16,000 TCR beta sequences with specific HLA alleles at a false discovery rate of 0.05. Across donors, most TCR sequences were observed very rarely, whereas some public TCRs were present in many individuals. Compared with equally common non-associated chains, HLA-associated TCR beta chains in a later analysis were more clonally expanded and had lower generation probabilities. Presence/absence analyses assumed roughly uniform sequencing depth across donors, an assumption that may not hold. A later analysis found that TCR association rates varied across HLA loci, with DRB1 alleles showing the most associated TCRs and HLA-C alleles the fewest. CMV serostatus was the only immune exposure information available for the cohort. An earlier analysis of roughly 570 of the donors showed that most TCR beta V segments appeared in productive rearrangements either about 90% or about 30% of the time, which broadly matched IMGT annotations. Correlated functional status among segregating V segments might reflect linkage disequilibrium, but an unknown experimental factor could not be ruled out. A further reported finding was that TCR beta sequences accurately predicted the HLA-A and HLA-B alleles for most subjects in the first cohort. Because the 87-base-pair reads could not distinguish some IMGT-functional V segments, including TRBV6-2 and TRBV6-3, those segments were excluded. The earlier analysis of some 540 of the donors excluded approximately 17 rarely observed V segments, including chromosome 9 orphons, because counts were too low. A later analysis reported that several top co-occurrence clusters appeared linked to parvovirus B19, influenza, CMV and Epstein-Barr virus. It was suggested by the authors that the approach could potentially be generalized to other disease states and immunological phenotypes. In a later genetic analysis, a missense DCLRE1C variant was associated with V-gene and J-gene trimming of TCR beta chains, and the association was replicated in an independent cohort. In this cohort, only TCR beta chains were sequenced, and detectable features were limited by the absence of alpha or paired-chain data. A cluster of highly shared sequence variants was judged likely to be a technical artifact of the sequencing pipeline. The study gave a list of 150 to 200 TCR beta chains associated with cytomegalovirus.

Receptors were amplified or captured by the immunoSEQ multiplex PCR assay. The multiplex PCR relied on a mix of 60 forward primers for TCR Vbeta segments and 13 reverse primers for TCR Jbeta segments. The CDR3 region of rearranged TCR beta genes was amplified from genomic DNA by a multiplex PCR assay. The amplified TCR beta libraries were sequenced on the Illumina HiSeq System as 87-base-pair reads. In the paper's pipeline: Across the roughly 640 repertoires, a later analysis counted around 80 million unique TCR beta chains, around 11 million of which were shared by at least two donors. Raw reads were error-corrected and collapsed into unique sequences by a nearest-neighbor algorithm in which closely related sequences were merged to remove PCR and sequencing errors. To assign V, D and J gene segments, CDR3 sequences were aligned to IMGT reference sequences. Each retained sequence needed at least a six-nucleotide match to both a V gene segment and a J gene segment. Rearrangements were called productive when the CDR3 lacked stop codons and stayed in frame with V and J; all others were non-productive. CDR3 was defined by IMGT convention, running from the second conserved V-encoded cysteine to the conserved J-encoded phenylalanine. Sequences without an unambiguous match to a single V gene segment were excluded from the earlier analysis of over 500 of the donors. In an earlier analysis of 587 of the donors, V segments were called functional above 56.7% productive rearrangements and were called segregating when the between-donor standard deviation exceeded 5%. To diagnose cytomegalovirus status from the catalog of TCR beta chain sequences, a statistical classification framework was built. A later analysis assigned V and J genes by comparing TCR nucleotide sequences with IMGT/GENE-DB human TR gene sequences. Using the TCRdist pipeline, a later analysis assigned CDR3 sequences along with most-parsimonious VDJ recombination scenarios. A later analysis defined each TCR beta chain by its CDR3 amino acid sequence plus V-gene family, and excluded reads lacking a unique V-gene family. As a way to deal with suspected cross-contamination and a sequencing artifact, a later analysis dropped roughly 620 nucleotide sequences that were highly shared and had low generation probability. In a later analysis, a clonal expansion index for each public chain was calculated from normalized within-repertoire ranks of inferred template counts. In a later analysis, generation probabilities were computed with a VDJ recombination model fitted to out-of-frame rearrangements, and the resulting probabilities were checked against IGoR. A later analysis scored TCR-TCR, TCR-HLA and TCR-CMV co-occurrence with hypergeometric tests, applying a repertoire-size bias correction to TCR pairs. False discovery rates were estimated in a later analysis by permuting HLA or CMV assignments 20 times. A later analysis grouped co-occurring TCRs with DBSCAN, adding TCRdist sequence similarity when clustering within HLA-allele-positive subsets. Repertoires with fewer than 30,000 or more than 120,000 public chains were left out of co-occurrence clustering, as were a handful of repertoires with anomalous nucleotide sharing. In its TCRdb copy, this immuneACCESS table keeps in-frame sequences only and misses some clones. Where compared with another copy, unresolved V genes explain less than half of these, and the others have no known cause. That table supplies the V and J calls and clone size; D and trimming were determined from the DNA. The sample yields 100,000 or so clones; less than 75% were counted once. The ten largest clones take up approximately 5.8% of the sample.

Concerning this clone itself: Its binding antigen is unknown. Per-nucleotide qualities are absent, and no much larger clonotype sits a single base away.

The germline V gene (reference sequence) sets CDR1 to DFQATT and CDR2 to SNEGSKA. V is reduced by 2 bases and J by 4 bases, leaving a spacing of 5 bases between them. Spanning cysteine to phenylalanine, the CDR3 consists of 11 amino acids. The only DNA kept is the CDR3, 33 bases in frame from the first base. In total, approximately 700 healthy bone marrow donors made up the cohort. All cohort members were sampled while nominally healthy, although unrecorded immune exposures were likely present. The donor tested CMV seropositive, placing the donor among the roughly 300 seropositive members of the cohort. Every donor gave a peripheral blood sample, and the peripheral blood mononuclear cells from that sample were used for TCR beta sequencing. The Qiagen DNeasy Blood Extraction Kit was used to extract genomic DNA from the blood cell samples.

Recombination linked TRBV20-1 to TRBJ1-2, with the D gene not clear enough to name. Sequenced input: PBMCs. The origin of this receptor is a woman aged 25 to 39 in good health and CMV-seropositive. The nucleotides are TGCAGTGCTAGATCGGGCTATGGCTACACCTTC. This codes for CSARSGYGYTF.